What follows is one T cell receptor beta chain and its context. Assay: immunoSEQ multiplex PCR; the TCRdb copy retains only in-frame clones and omits some. Among under 200,000 clones listed, 91% were seen once. This specimen belongs to a study of control samples from healthy donors and cancer patients. The CDR3 covers 14 residues. Germline V gene data show CDR1 as MNHNS and CDR2 as SASEGT. J gave up 8 bases and V 3 bases, and 2 bases lay outside the gene matches. This TCR came from a woman between 25 and 40 years old in good health. The chain has TRBV6-1 and TRBJ2-1, with TRBD1 matching over 12 bases. The sample was blood. In DNA form, the CDR3 reads TGTGCCAGCAGTGAGGGACAGGGGGCCCATGAGCAGTTCTTC. It is translated as CASSEGQGAHEQFF.